The next 30 T cell receptor beta chains were all read from a single sample in a study of blood T cells in healthy people across ages. Primed by a sample-barcoded 5' primer and a J-beta primer mix, a second PCR proceeded for 7 to 11 cycles. Via MiXCR, TCRdb re-called the 5' RACE reads, giving one row per CDR3 protein. The repertoire includes roughly 800,000 distinct CDR3 sequences, roughly 64% of them detected once, and around 20% sits in the top ten. The sample taken for sequencing was blood. The receptors come from a man aged 25-40 years in good health.

The rearrangement links TRBV27 to TRBJ2-7; TRBD1 aligns across 7 bases. The V gene's germline CDR1 is MNHEY and CDR2 SMNVEV (reference sequence). The CDR3 spans 15 residues. V was pared by 0 bases and J by 2 bases, with 4 bases of the junction left unmatched. The DNA of the CDR3 is TGTGCCAGCAGTTTATCCGTCGGGACAGCCTACGAGCAGTACTTC. Amino acids: CASSLSVGTAYEQYF.

This clonotype turned up a few times. The rearrangement uses TRBV7-2 and TRBJ2-7, with a weak D call TRBD2 (5 bases). Trimming shortened V by 4 bases and J by 2 bases, and 12 bases separated the two germline ends. The CDR3 contains 14 residues. The germline CDR1 and CDR2 sequences are SGHTA and FQGNSA. The CDR3 nucleotides are TGTGCCAGCAGCTCCGGACTCATACCCTACGAGCAGTACTTC. Encoded protein: CASSSGLIPYEQYF.

DNA of the CDR3: TGTGCCACCAGGACAGGAATTGGCGAAAAACTGTTTTTT. This encodes CATRTGIGEKLFF. This chain joins TRBV25-1 and TRBJ1-4; 7 bases map to TRBD1. CDR1 MGHDK and CDR2 SYGVNS come from the germline V gene. This CDR3 region has 13 residues. V trimming: 10 bases; J trimming: 8 bases; junction bases outside the gene matches: 10. Full variable domain (missing parts from reference TRBV25-1 and TRBJ1-4): EADIYQTPRYLVIGTGKKITLECSQTMGHDKMYWYQQDPGMELHLIHYSYGVNSTEKGDLSSESTVSRIRTEHFPLTLESARPSHTSQYLCATRTGIGEKLFFGSGTQLSVL.

The V and J genes are TRBV28 and TRBJ2-5, with D possibly matching TRBD1 (6 bases). Trimming removed 5 bases at V and 3 bases at J, with 16 bases between. Germline CDR1 and CDR2: MDHEN and SYDVKM. The CDR3 covers 15 residues. As DNA, the CDR3 is TGTGCCAGCAGTGAAACGGCCGGGGACAAAGAGACCCAGTACTTC. It encodes CASSETAGDKETQYF.

This clonotype has more than one count but fewer than ten. The chain links TRBV12-3 or TRBV12-4 to TRBJ1-5; D uncertain. CDR3 length: 13 residues. Trimming pared 6 bases from V and 4 bases from J, leaving 10 bases between. CDR3 residues: CASSQEGNQPQHF. The CDR3 bases are TGTGCCAGCAGCCAGGAGGGTAATCAGCCCCAGCATTTT.

The chain links TRBV27 to TRBJ1-5, with 7 bases fitting TRBD1. Looked up from germline, CDR1 is MNHEY and CDR2 is SMNVEV (reference sequence). V was pared by 4 bases and J by 4 bases, with 10 bases of the junction left unmatched. The CDR3 runs 16 residues. As DNA, the CDR3 is TGTGCCAGCAGTTCCTCGCGACAGGGTAGAAATCAGCCCCAGCATTTT. Protein product: CASSSSRQGRNQPQHF.

This chain uses TRBV20-1 with TRBJ2-4, with a possible D match to TRBD1 (6 bases). TRBJ2-7 explains the end of the DNA better; the J call may be wrong. The CDR3 consists of 13 residues. Germline CDR1 and CDR2: DFQATT and SNEGSKA (reference sequence). CDR3 sequence: CSARWDNSYEQYF. The CDR3 nucleotides are TGCAGTGCTAGATGGGACAACTCCTACGAGCAGTACTTC.

This sequence joins TRBV5-1 and TRBJ2-7, with a possible D match to TRBD1 (5 bases). V lost 3 bases, J lost 0 bases, and 13 bases lay in between. Germline CDR1 is SGHRS and CDR2 is YFSETQ. The CDR3 totals 15 residues. DNA for the CDR3: TGCGCCAGCAGCTGGACAACTGCGAGCTCCTACGAGCAGTACTTC. The encoded protein is CASSWTTASSYEQYF.

The CDR3 here is CSAKEVEQFF. The CDR3 DNA reads TGCAGTGCAAAGGAGGTTGAGCAGTTCTTC. V gene TRBV20-1 combines with J gene TRBJ2-1, with D perhaps TRBD2 (5 bases). The CDR3 is 10 residues long. Germline V gene sequence: CDR1 DFQATT, CDR2 SNEGSKA (reference sequence). V dropped 6 bases and J dropped 9 bases, with 9 bases sitting between them.

In this sample, this clonotype turned up a few times. The CDR3 DNA is TGCAGTGCGCGTGAGACAGCGGGGGCCAACGTCCTGACTTTC. This encodes CSARETAGANVLTF. V and J are TRBV20-1 and TRBJ2-6; tentatively, D is TRBD1 (5 bases). Germline CDR1 and CDR2: DFQATT and SNEGSKA (reference sequence). The CDR3 spans 14 residues. V lost 6 bases and J 4 bases, leaving 13 bases between the germline ends.

The chain has TRBV4-3 and TRBJ2-1; 9 nucleotides agree with TRBD2. With 0 bases clipped from V and 4 bases from J, the junction kept 4 bases outside the gene matches. Germline CDR1 LGHNA, CDR2 YSLEER. The CDR3 spans 16 residues. The CDR3 sequence is CASSQDTAGGYNEQFF. CDR3 sequence (DNA): TGCGCCAGCAGCCAAGATACGGCGGGAGGGTACAATGAGCAGTTCTTC.

The chain has TRBV12-3 or TRBV12-4 and TRBJ1-2, with D unclear. The CDR3 totals 13 residues. V was trimmed by 4 bases and J by 8 bases, leaving 14 bases between them. The CDR3 here is CASSYSRVEGYTF. CDR3 DNA: TGTGCCAGCAGTTACTCGAGGGTAGAGGGCTACACCTTC.

This clonotype has more than one count but fewer than ten. The J gene is TRBJ2-7, the V gene TRBV14; D gene uncertain. The length of the CDR3 is 12 residues. Germline CDR1 and CDR2: SGHDN and FVKESK. V was shortened by 2 bases and J by 6 bases, with 8 bases between the two germline ends. For the CDR3, the DNA is TGTGCCAGCAGCCAAAGTTGGGGCGAGCAGTACTTC. Translation gives CASSQSWGEQYF.

The chain links TRBV11-1 to TRBJ2-5; D unresolved. CDR1 SGHAT and CDR2 FQDESV come from the germline V gene (reference sequence). This CDR3 contains 14 residues. V gave up 5 bases and J gave up 1 base, with 11 bases separating them. The CDR3 protein is CASSPWTPQETQYF. CDR3 coding DNA: TGTGCCAGCAGCCCGTGGACCCCCCAAGAGACCCAGTACTTC.

The chain uses TRBV12-5 and TRBJ1-2; 7 bases fit TRBD1. CDR1 and CDR2 (germline): LGHNT, FRNRAP. With 6 bases clipped from V and 2 bases from J, the junction kept 9 bases outside the gene matches. This CDR3 region has 15 residues. The CDR3 here is CASGPNRGGNYGYTF. The CDR3 coding sequence is TGTGCTAGTGGACCAAACAGGGGAGGAAACTATGGCTACACCTTC.

This clonotype was seen a handful of times. V and J are TRBV29-1 and TRBJ2-5; 8 nucleotides match TRBD1. Germline CDR1 and CDR2: SQVTM and ANQGSEA. CDR3 length: 13 amino acids. Unmatched junction bases numbered 12, after V lost 6 bases and J lost 9 bases. CDR3 bases: TGCAGCGTCGAGGGACAGGAACTTGGGGCCCAGTACTTC. This gives the protein CSVEGQELGAQYF. The full variable domain, rest sourced from reference TRBV29-1 and TRBJ2-5, is SAVISQKPSRDICQRGTSLTIQCQVDSQVTMMFWYRQQPGQSLTLIATANQGSEATYESGFVIDKFPISRPNLTFSTLTVSNMSPEDSSIYLCSVEGQELGAQYFGPGTRLLVL.

The chain employs TRBV13 and TRBJ2-4; maybe TRBD2 (6 bases). The better agreement between TRBJ2-7 and the DNA end casts doubt on the J call. Germline V gene data show CDR1 as PRHDT and CDR2 as FYEKMQ (reference sequence). The CDR3 has 13 amino acids. The CDR3 here is CASSMGLLFEQYF. CDR3 DNA: TGTGCCAGCAGCATGGGACTCCTTTTCGAGCAGTACTTC.

This clonotype was counted a few times. This chain joins TRBV15 and TRBJ2-3; 12 bases align to TRBD2. Trimming removed 1 base from V and 4 bases from J; junction bases left unmatched: 6. CDR1 is LNHNV, CDR2 YYDKDF, per germline (reference sequence). The CDR3 spans 17 residues. CDR3 nucleotide sequence: TGTGCCACCAGCAGAGGGGCTAGCGGGAGGGGTTCAGATACGCAGTATTTT. It specifies CATSRGASGRGSDTQYF.

The chain recombines TRBV29-1 with TRBJ1-2, with TRBD1 matching over 8 bases. This CDR3 region has 12 residues. Germline CDR1 reads SQVTM; CDR2 reads ANQGSEA. Trimming took 4 bases from V and 8 from J; bases not matched to a gene: 6. The CDR3 region has the DNA TGCAGCGTTGGGACAGGGAATCACGGCTACACCTTC. This codes for CSVGTGNHGYTF.

This chain joins TRBV5-1 and TRBJ2-5; 8 bases agree with TRBD2. Germline-derived CDR1 and CDR2 are SGHRS and YFSETQ. V trimming: 4 bases; J trimming: 11 bases; junction bases outside the gene matches: 16. There are 15 residues in the CDR3. In DNA, the CDR3 is TGCGCCAGCAGCCCTGCCGGGACTAGTAGCAATGAGCAGTACTTC. Translating gives CASSPAGTSSNEQYF.

The rearrangement links TRBV29-1 to TRBJ2-3, with unresolved D. V shed 7 bases and J shed 4 bases, with 18 bases lying between them. Germline V CDR1 and CDR2: SQVTM, ANQGSEA. The CDR3 has 14 amino acids. The CDR3 is CSALTVRPSDTQYF. The DNA of the CDR3 is TGCAGCGCCTTGACTGTTAGGCCCTCAGATACGCAGTATTTT.

The chain uses TRBV11-2 and TRBJ2-5, with a possible D match to TRBD2 (5 bases). The ends were cut back, 5 bases at V and 3 bases at J, with 16 bases in the middle. Germline V lookup: CDR1 SGHAT, CDR2 FQNNGV. The CDR3 has 15 residues. Here the CDR3 DNA reads TGTGCCAGCAGCCAAAACAGCGGTGGGAAAGAGACCCAGTACTTC. The encoded protein is CASSQNSGGKETQYF.

This chain joins TRBV4-2 and TRBJ2-1, with D perhaps TRBD2 (5 bases). The germline V gene has CDR1 LGHNA and CDR2 YNFKEQ. Trimming left V 0 bases short and J 3 bases short, with 12 bases between. The CDR3 runs to 16 residues. Here the CDR3 reads CASSQETVAGYNEQFF. CDR3 DNA: TGTGCCAGCAGCCAAGAAACCGTGGCGGGCTACAATGAGCAGTTCTTC.

CDR3 amino acids: CASSFRTGAGNEQFF. The CDR3 bases are TGCGCCAGCAGCTTCCGGACAGGGGCAGGAAATGAGCAGTTCTTC. This chain links TRBV5-1 with TRBJ2-1; 9 bases are shared with TRBD1. The ends lost 2 bases at V and 7 bases at J; junction bases unmatched: 7. This CDR3 is built from 15 residues. Germline CDR1 is SGHRS and CDR2 is YFSETQ.

This clonotype was recorded once. V is TRBV6-2 or TRBV6-3 and J is TRBJ2-7; D ambiguous. Trimming cost V 2 bases and J 2 bases, with 7 bases left between them. The CDR3 has 13 residues. CDR1 is MNHEY, CDR2 SVGEGT, per germline. The CDR3: CASSYTFTYEQYF. In DNA form, the CDR3 reads TGTGCCAGCAGTTACACCTTTACCTACGAGCAGTACTTC.

V and J are TRBV6-2 or TRBV6-3 and TRBJ2-3; D is perhaps TRBD2 (5 bases). Looked up from germline, CDR1 is MNHEY and CDR2 is SVGEGT. CDR3 length equals 14 residues. V was clipped by 7 bases and J by 4 bases, with 15 bases between them. The CDR3 bases are TGTGCCAGCACCCCAGGTCGAGGGTCAGATACGCAGTATTTT. It translates to CASTPGRGSDTQYF.

This chain uses TRBV29-1 with TRBJ2-7, with D unresolved. From germline, CDR1 is SQVTM and CDR2 ANQGSEA. This CDR3 region has 14 residues. The CDR3 region has the DNA TGCACCCTTGGGCCTGGATACGAATCCTACGAGCAGTACTTC. This translates into CTLGPGYESYEQYF.

Remarks on this clonotype: The junction does not match germline at one end; this may be a read error. The chain's CDR3 is CTSSQVSGDQETQYF. In DNA, the CDR3 is TGTACCAGCAGCCAAGTGTCGGGGGATCAAGAGACCCAGTACTTC. V is TRBV4-2 and J is TRBJ2-5, with a tentative D call TRBD2 (6 bases). Per germline, CDR1 LGHNA and CDR2 YNFKEQ. This CDR3 contains 15 residues.

This chain uses TRBV5-1 with TRBJ1-2; D remains ambiguous. The CDR3 runs 13 residues. V was cut by 6 bases and J by 3 bases, with 12 bases left in between. Germline assignment: CDR1 SGHRS and CDR2 YFSETQ. Here the CDR3 reads CASTPGSDYGYTF. The CDR3 coding sequence is TGCGCCAGCACTCCGGGTTCGGACTATGGCTACACCTTC.

The chain carries TRBV30 and TRBJ2-3; 8 positions agree with TRBD2. Germline V gene lookup returns CDR1 GTSNPN and CDR2 SVGIG (reference sequence). This CDR3 comprises 16 residues. The V gene end was trimmed by 2 bases and the J gene end by 0 bases; junction bases not matched to a gene: 7. The CDR3 sequence is CAWSLAGRASTDTQYF. For the CDR3, the DNA is TGTGCCTGGAGTTTAGCGGGAAGGGCTAGCACAGATACGCAGTATTTT. Full variable domain (outside the CDR3, taken from reference TRBV30 and TRBJ2-3): SQTIHQWPATLVQPVGSPLSLECTVEGTSNPNLYWYRQAAGRGLQLLFYSVGIGQISSEVPQNLSASRPQDRQFILSSKKLLLSDSGFYLCAWSLAGRASTDTQYFGPGTRLTVL.